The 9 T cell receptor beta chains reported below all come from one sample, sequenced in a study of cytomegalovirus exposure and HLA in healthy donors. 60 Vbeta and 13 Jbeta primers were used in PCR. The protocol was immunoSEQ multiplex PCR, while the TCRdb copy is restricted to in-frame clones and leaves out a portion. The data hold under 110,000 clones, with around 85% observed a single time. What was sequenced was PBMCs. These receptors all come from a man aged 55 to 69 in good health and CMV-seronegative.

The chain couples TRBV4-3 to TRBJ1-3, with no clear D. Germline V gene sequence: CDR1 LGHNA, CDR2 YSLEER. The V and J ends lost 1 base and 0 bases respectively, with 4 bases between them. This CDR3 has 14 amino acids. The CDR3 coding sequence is TGCGCCAGCAGCCAAGCTAGCTCTGGAAACACCATATATTTT. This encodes CASSQASSGNTIYF.

CDR3 nucleotide sequence: TGTGCCAGCAGCTCCCCGGCGGAGGGCCCCACCGGGGAGCTGTTTTTT. Residues: CASSSPAEGPTGELFF. The chain recombines TRBV5-4 with TRBJ2-2; a possible D gene is TRBD2 (6 bases). The CDR3 spans 16 residues. Trimming removed 3 bases from V and 4 bases from J, with 16 bases in between. CDR1 and CDR2 from the germline V gene are SGHNT and YYREEE (reference sequence).

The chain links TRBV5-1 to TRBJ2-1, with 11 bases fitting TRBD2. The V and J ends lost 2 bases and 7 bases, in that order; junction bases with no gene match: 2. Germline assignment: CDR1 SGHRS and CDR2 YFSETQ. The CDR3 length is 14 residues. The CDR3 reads CASSLTSGGNEQFF. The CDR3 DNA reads TGCGCCAGCAGCTTAACTAGCGGGGGAAATGAGCAGTTCTTC.

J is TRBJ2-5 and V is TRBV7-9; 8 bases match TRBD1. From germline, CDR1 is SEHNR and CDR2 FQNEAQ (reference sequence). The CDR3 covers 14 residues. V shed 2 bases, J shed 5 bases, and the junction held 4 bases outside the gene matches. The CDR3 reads CASSLQGADETQYF. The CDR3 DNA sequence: TGTGCCAGCAGCTTACAGGGGGCTGATGAGACCCAGTACTTC.

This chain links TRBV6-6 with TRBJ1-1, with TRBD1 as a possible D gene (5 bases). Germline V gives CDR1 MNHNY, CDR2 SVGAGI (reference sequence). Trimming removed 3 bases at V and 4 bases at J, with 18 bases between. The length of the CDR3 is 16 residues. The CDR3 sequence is CASSYPPRAGGTEAFF. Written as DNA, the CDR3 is TGTGCCAGCAGTTATCCTCCGCGGGCCGGGGGCACTGAAGCTTTCTTT.

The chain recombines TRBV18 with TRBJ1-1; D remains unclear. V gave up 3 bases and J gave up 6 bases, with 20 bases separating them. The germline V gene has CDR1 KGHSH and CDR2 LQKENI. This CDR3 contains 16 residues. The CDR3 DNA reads TGTGCCAGCTCACCGTCCGGTGTTTTTTTGTCCGCTGAAGCTTTCTTT. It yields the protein CASSPSGVFLSAEAFF. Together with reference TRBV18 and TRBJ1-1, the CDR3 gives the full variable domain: NAGVMQNPRHLVRRRGQEARLRCSPMKGHSHVYWYRQLPEEGLKFMVYLQKENIIDESGMPKERFSAEFPKEGPSILRIQQVVRGDSAAYFCASSPSGVFLSAEAFFGQGTRLTVV.

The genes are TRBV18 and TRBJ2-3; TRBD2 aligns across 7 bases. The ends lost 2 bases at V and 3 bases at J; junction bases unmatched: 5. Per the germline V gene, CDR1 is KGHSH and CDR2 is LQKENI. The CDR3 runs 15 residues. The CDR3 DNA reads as TGTGCCAGCTCACCATCACGGGGGGTGACAGATACGCAGTATTTT. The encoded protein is CASSPSRGVTDTQYF.

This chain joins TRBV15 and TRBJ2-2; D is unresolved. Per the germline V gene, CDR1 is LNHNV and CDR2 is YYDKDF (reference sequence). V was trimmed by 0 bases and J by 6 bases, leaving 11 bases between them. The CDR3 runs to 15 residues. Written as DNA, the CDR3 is TGTGCCACCAGCAGAGAGGGCCCGACGGCCGGGGAGCTGTTTTTT. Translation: CATSREGPTAGELFF.

CDR3: CASSPRGSSGNTIYF. The CDR3 region has the DNA TGTGCCAGCAGCCCCCGGGGGAGCTCTGGAAACACCATATATTTT. The chain links TRBV7-9 to TRBJ1-3; perhaps TRBD1 as D (5 bases). Germline loops: CDR1 SEHNR, CDR2 FQNEAQ (reference sequence). With 5 bases removed from V and 0 bases from J, the gap between germline ends came to 11 bases. This CDR3 spans 15 amino acids.